Listed below are T cell receptor beta chains from one sample, sequenced in a study of blood T cell repertoires in COVID-19. Assay used: immunoSEQ multiplex PCR; TCRdb lists only in-frame clones, some missing. In the table there are some 64,000 clones, about two thirds of which are singletons. The specimen was peripheral blood. These receptors were obtained from a woman aged 70 to 79 with COVID-19, enrolled during active disease. CDR3s include the opening cysteine and the closing phenylalanine or tryptophan. The D gene is left open where the match is weak. Expanded clones get a size class; other rows say once, few or many, or leave the size out.

.	TRBV6-6	15	TRBJ2-3	TRBD1	TGTGCCAGCAGCCATCCGGGACAGGGCCCAGATACGCAGTATTTT	CASSHPGQGPDTQYF
few	TRBV7-2	15	TRBJ1-2	.	TGTGCCAGCAGCTTGCCGGGCGGGGTTAACTATGGCTACACCTTC	CASSLPGGVNYGYTF
.	TRBV9	13	TRBJ1-1	.	TGTGCCAGCAGCGTAAATCCGGACACTGAAGCTTTCTTT	CASSVNPDTEAFF
.	TRBV18	16	TRBJ2-2	TRBD1	TGTGCCAGCTCACCACGGCCACAGGGGGCGGACGGGGAGCTGTTTTTT	CASSPRPQGADGELFF
.	TRBV7-7	16	TRBJ2-1	TRBD2	TGTGCTAGCAGAGGGGGCTTAGCGGGAGGGTACAATGAGCAGTTCTTC	CASRGGLAGGYNEQFF
.	TRBV27	17	TRBJ2-6	.	TGTGCCAGCAGTTTATCCACAGGGTCCTCTGGGGCCAACGTCCTGACTTTC	CASSLSTGSSGANVLTF
.	TRBV27	13	TRBJ2-5	.	TGTGCCAGCAGTCCGTGGCAGGGAGAGACCCAGTACTTC	CASSPWQGETQYF
.	TRBV4-3	16	TRBJ1-4	TRBD1	TGCGCCAGCAGCCAACAGGACAGGGGGCATAATGAAAAACTGTTTTTT	CASSQQDRGHNEKLFF
.	TRBV5-1	15	TRBJ1-5	TRBD1	TGCGCCAGCAGCCCGGGGACAGGTTATAATCAGCCCCAGCATTTT	CASSPGTGYNQPQHF
.	TRBV3-1/TRBV3-2	16	TRBJ1-5	.	TGTGCCAGCAGCCAGAATAGGGGAAGGGATAATCAGCCCCAGCATTTT	CASSQNRGRDNQPQHF
once	TRBV7-9	13	TRBJ2-1	.	TGTGCCAGCAGCGCCCCGGGGGGCTATGAGCAGTTCTTC	CASSAPGGYEQFF
.	TRBV10-2	13	TRBJ2-7	.	TGCGCCAGCAGTGTACGGTACTCCTACGAGCAGTACTTC	CASSVRYSYEQYF
many	TRBV2	14	TRBJ1-1	.	TGTGCCAGCAGTGCACAGGGCCCTAACACTGAAGCTTTCTTT	CASSAQGPNTEAFF
once	TRBV6-5	12	TRBJ1-2	.	TGTGCCGTCGGGGGGGCTAACTATGGCTACACCTTC	CAVGGANYGYTF
.	TRBV19	15	TRBJ2-3	.	TGTGCCAGTAGTATAGCGGCAGGCAGCACAGATACGCAGTATTTT	CASSIAAGSTDTQYF
once	TRBV19	16	TRBJ2-5	TRBD2	TGTGCCAGTAGCCCTTATAAGGGCGCGGGAGGAGAGACCCAGTACTTC	CASSPYKGAGGETQYF
.	TRBV5-6	16	TRBJ2-3	TRBD2	TGTGCCAGCAGCTTGTTAGCGGGAGGGAGGACAGATACGCAGTATTTT	CASSLLAGGRTDTQYF
.	TRBV9	14	TRBJ2-7	.	TGTGCCAGCAGCTTGTTAGGGGCTGGCTACGAGCAGTACTTC	CASSLLGAGYEQYF
few	TRBV9	14	TRBJ2-5	.	TGTGCCAGCAGCGTAGCGGGGGTGCAAGAGACCCAGTACTTC	CASSVAGVQETQYF
once	TRBV13	16	TRBJ1-1	TRBD1	TGTGCCAGCAGCGCCTCCCGGGACAGCCTGAACACTGAAGCTTTCTTT	CASSASRDSLNTEAFF
.	TRBV4-3	14	TRBJ2-7	TRBD1	TGCGCCAGCAGCCCCCGACAGGGGCCTTACGAGCAGTACTTC	CASSPRQGPYEQYF
.	TRBV12-3/TRBV12-4	13	TRBJ2-2	TRBD1	TGTGCCAGCATCGACAGGGCTACCGGGGAGCTGTTTTTT	CASIDRATGELFF
.	TRBV27	15	TRBJ1-1	.	TGTGCCAGCAGTTTATTTGGGGGGTTGAACACTGAAGCTTTCTTT	CASSLFGGLNTEAFF
.	TRBV7-6	15	TRBJ2-3	TRBD2	TGTGCCAGCAGCTTATCGACTAGCAACACAGATACGCAGTATTTT	CASSLSTSNTDTQYF
few	TRBV27	15	TRBJ2-3	TRBD2	TGTGCCAGCAGTTTGACTAGCGCTCGCACAGATACGCAGTATTTT	CASSLTSARTDTQYF
.	TRBV11-3	14	TRBJ2-2	.	TGTGCCAGCAGCCCGGGAGAGTACACCGGGGAGCTGTTTTTT	CASSPGEYTGELFF
once	TRBV7-8	12	TRBJ2-2	.	TGTGCCAGCAGCCCGCGGGGCGGGGAGCTGTTTTTT	CASSPRGGELFF
.	TRBV13	15	TRBJ2-3	.	TGTGCCAGCAGCTTAGGCCAAGCTTCCGGAGATACGCAGTATTTT	CASSLGQASGDTQYF
.	TRBV18	15	TRBJ2-1	TRBD2	TGTGCCAGCTCACCGGGGGGGGGCTCCTACAATGAGCAGTTCTTC	CASSPGGGSYNEQFF
once	TRBV10-3	13	TRBJ2-5	.	TGTGCCATCACACCGGAGGAGGGCGGGACCCAGTACTTC	CAITPEEGGTQYF
few	TRBV3-1/TRBV3-2	15	TRBJ1-2	.	TGTGCCAGCAGCCAAGGGCGGGGTTTTGTCTATGGCTACACCTTC	CASSQGRGFVYGYTF
.	TRBV16	13	TRBJ2-2	TRBD1	TGTGCCAGCAGCCGACAGGGATTCGGGGAGCTGTTTTTT	CASSRQGFGELFF
.	TRBV6-2/TRBV6-3	13	TRBJ2-7	TRBD2	TGTGCCAGCAGTTGGGGACTAGCGGGACGGCAGTACTTC	CASSWGLAGRQYF
few	TRBV7-3	16	TRBJ2-2	TRBD2	TGTGCCAGCAGCTCCGGGACTAGCGGCAACACCGGGGAGCTGTTTTTT	CASSSGTSGNTGELFF
.	TRBV19	14	TRBJ2-5	TRBD2	TGTGCCAGTAGTATGGGACTAGCCAAAGAGACCCAGTACTTC	CASSMGLAKETQYF
.	TRBV10-3	15	TRBJ1-5	TRBD1	TGTGCCATCAGTGAGTCGGGACAGGGCTCTCAGCCCCAGCATTTT	CAISESGQGSQPQHF
.	TRBV7-2	15	TRBJ1-1	.	TGTGCCAGCAGCCTAGGTGGCAGAGGGCTCACTGAAGCTTTCTTT	CASSLGGRGLTEAFF
.	TRBV9	15	TRBJ2-2	TRBD2	TGTGCCAGCAGCTTACTAGCGGGAGTGGCCGGGGAGCTGTTTTTT	CASSLLAGVAGELFF
.	TRBV6-5	14	TRBJ1-1	.	TGTGCCAGCAGCAAGGGGACAAAATACACTGAAGCTTTCTTT	CASSKGTKYTEAFF